The entry that follows covers one TCR beta chain sequence. From germline, CDR1 is MNHEY and CDR2 SVGEGT. The CDR3 is 15 amino acids. V lost 3 bases and J lost 4, with 13 bases in between. These data are taken from a study of control samples from healthy donors and cancer patients. TCRdb keeps only in-frame clones here, not all; method: immunoSEQ multiplex PCR. The sample contains over 100,000 clones, 92% of which appear only once. The sample taken for sequencing was blood. This receptor was taken from a woman between 18 and 29 years old in good health. The V and J genes are TRBV6-2 or TRBV6-3 and TRBJ2-1; perhaps TRBD2 as D (6 bases). The CDR3 protein is CASSYQRAGYNEQFF. The CDR3 bases are TGTGCCAGCAGTTATCAGCGGGCGGGTTACAATGAGCAGTTCTTC.